Sequencing of this TCR beta chain was carried out in a study of cytomegalovirus exposure and HLA in healthy donors. The PCR was carried out with 60 Vbeta primers and 13 Jbeta primers. Profiling relied on immunoSEQ multiplex PCR, and the TCRdb table lists in-frame clones only, not all of them. This repertoire shows approximately 260,000 clones, about 93% found once; its top ten account for around 1.7%. The CDR3 extends over 14 amino acids. Germline lookup yields CDR1 LNHDA and CDR2 SQIVND (reference sequence). Trimming removed 5 bases from V and 5 bases from J; junction bases left unmatched: 8. This chain joins TRBV19 and TRBJ1-1; 7 positions agree with TRBD1. The receptor's source is a girl aged 2 to 10 in good health and CMV-seronegative. Sequenced material: PBMCs. CDR3 coding DNA: TGTGCCAGTAGTCCCGACAGGGTTGGTACTGAAGCTTTCTTT. Protein: CASSPDRVGTEAFF.